The TCR beta chain described here comes from a study of somatic mutations in cytotoxic T cells in rheumatoid arthritis (dated by TCRdb to about 2017). Notes on the research overall: Patient peripheral blood (30 ml EDTA) was drawn right after diagnosis and before any treatment started. TCRB deep sequencing was performed for approximately 61 rheumatoid arthritis patients and roughly 20 healthy controls. Some V beta antibody-stained T-cell populations were flow-sorted on a FACSAria II or Sony SH800 at nearly 100% purity, and sorted V beta1+ cells also underwent TCRB sequencing. In newly diagnosed rheumatoid arthritis without treatment, the study examined if expanded CD8+ T-cell clones harbor somatic mutations, relying on TCRB deep sequencing to characterize clonality. Median age was essentially the same in the patient group and the control group.

About this clone: The antigen it recognizes is unknown. Within one base of it there is no much larger clone, and no base qualities were kept.

On an AutoMACS, CD4+ and CD8+ cells were isolated via positive magnetic bead selection, and their purity was verified by flow cytometry. Clonal expansions were first screened by flow cytometry with a TCR V beta antibody panel, then characterized by TCRB deep sequencing of sorted CD8+ fractions. Ficoll-Paque PLUS density gradient separation was used to isolate peripheral blood mononuclear cells. DNA from CD4-enriched, CD8-enriched or PBMC samples was extracted using Nucleospin Tissue or Tissue XS kits and then quantified on a Qubit 2.0 fluorometer. Sequencing of TCRB CDR3 was done on genomic DNA with the immunoSEQ assay. Processing in the source paper ran as follows. Only a few patient CD8+ clones larger than 1% matched published virus-specific TCRB sequences when compared against them. The analyses included only productive TCRB rearrangements. A clone was defined by a unique TCRB CDR3 sequence, and clonality was computed as a productive clonality index based on Shannon entropy. To calculate repertoire overlap between two samples, the template counts of each clone were considered relative to each sample's total templates. Flow cytometry-measured V-gene usage correlated with V-gene usage from TCRB sequencing, with a Spearman r of 0.55 to 0.7. Drawn from immuneACCESS, this table holds only the in-frame rearrangements with V and J called that TCRdb kept. Clones are partly lost; checked studies trace under half to an unresolved V gene and leave the rest unexplained. The V and J calls and the clone size are those of that table, but D and trimming were determined from the DNA. A total of tens of thousands of clones appear in this sample, approximately 82% of them only once. The ten largest clones take up approximately 15% of the sample.

Broader findings and caveats from the paper: Healthy controls showed no age-related increase in CD8+ clonality, whereas patients did (Spearman r ≈ 0.5). The slight TRBV07 underrepresentation in patients was not adjusted for multiple comparisons. CD8+ T-cell clonality in rheumatoid arthritis patients was not significantly different from that in age-matched healthy controls. The largest CD8+ clone made up more than 20% of CD8+ cells in about an eighth of the roughly 60 patients, and blood and synovial fluid shared several identical CD8+ TCRB sequences. The antigen targets of the expanded CD8+ clones were unknown, and absence from virus-specific databases did not rule out viral specificity.

From the cysteine up to the phenylalanine, the CDR3 has a length of 16 residues. Here the CDR3 DNA is all that survives: 48 bases in frame from base 1. CDR1 and CDR2, per the germline V gene, are SGHRS and YFSETQ. The V end gives up 5 bases and the J end 3 bases, leaving 12 bases in the junction not matched to a gene. The chain joins TRBV5-1 to TRBJ1-1, with 8 bases in between that match TRBD1. The sequence came from an adult with rheumatoid arthritis. The sample taken for sequencing was CD8+ T cells sorted from blood. The CDR3 protein is CASRLTLQGQDTEAFF. The sequenced DNA is TGCGCCAGCAGGCTCACACTACAGGGACAGGACACTGAAGCTTTCTTT.